The 26 T cell receptor beta chains below all came from one sample that was sequenced in a study of control samples from healthy donors and cancer patients. Sequencing was performed with immunoSEQ multiplex PCR; in TCRdb, only in-frame clones are kept and a portion is missing. The data show some 100,000 clones, about 88% seen once. Sequencing was carried out using blood. Receptor source: a woman in her forties or fifties in good health.

The chain combines TRBV29-1 with TRBJ1-1; D uncertain. The CDR3 sequence is 14 residues long. The germline V and J ends were trimmed by 1 base and 3 bases, with 12 bases remaining between them. The germline V gene encodes CDR1 SQVTM and CDR2 ANQGSEA. CDR3: CSVEGNSGDTEAFF. CDR3 bases: TGCAGCGTTGAAGGGAACTCTGGGGACACTGAAGCTTTCTTT. The whole variable domain, filled in from reference TRBV29-1 and TRBJ1-1, reads SAVISQKPSRDICQRGTSLTIQCQVDSQVTMMFWYRQQPGQSLTLIATANQGSEATYESGFVIDKFPISRPNLTFSTLTVSNMSPEDSSIYLCSVEGNSGDTEAFFGQGTRLTVV.

The chain has TRBV5-1 and TRBJ2-1; D is ambiguous. V was clipped by 5 bases and J by 0 bases, with 12 bases between them. The CDR3 runs 15 residues. Per the germline V gene, CDR1 is SGHRS and CDR2 is YFSETQ. As DNA, the CDR3 is TGCGCCAGCAGGATTAGTATACTCTCCTACAATGAGCAGTTCTTC. Amino acid sequence: CASRISILSYNEQFF.

The chain carries TRBV4-1 and TRBJ2-3, with TRBD2 matching 10 bases. CDR1 MGHRA and CDR2 YSYEKL come from the germline V gene. The trim removed 1 base at V and 6 bases at J, leaving 7 bases unmatched. This CDR3 is 16 amino acids long. The CDR3 loop reads CASSQAERGGMDTQYF. DNA of the CDR3: TGCGCCAGCAGCCAAGCCGAGCGGGGGGGTATGGATACGCAGTATTTT.

CDR3 coding DNA: TGTGCCAGCAGCGTCGAGGGCTCAAAGGGAGAGACCCAGTACTTC. It specifies CASSVEGSKGETQYF. The V and J genes are TRBV9 and TRBJ2-5; weak D call: TRBD2 (5 bases). This CDR3 contains 15 residues. Germline V gene sequence: CDR1 SGDLS, CDR2 YYNGEE. Trimming took off 2 bases at V and 4 bases at J, with 15 bases between the two ends.

This clone has only one observation. J is TRBJ1-1 and V is TRBV5-5; TRBD1 is a possible D gene (5 bases). V was shortened by 2 bases and J by 0 bases, with 11 bases between the two germline ends. The CDR3 totals 15 residues. CDR1 is SGHKS, CDR2 YYEKEE, per germline (reference sequence). CDR3 protein: CASSLQVYMNTEAFF. The DNA of the CDR3 is TGTGCCAGCAGCTTACAGGTTTACATGAACACTGAAGCTTTCTTT.

The chain joins TRBV6-2 or TRBV6-3 to TRBJ2-2; D is unresolved. The CDR3 contains 17 residues. V lost 2 bases and J lost 0, with 13 bases in between. CDR1 and CDR2 (germline): MNHEY, SVGEGT. The CDR3 DNA follows: TGTGCCAGCAGTTACGACCCGGCGCCTACGAACACCGGGGAGCTGTTTTTT. Translation: CASSYDPAPTNTGELFF.

This chain uses TRBV18 with TRBJ2-2; D perhaps matches TRBD1 (5 bases). CDR3 size: 14 residues. V lost 6 bases and J 2 bases, leaving 10 bases between the germline ends. Germline V lookup: CDR1 KGHSH, CDR2 LQKENI. The CDR3 is CASSNRLNTGELFF. In nucleotides, the CDR3 is TGTGCCAGCTCTAACAGGTTAAACACCGGGGAGCTGTTTTTT.

The chain uses TRBV6-5 and TRBJ1-2, with D uncertain. Germline V gene data show CDR1 as MNHEY and CDR2 as SVGAGI. Trimming removed 8 bases at V and 4 bases at J, with 11 bases between. This CDR3 contains 12 residues. This CDR3 reads CASGWLGYGYTF. CDR3 DNA sequence: TGTGCCAGCGGTTGGCTTGGCTATGGCTACACCTTC.

Ten or more counts support this clone. The chain has TRBV2 and TRBJ2-7; 7 nucleotides match TRBD1. V dropped 6 bases and J dropped 2; count of bases not matched to a gene: 4. The CDR3 totals 13 residues. The V gene's germline CDR1 is SNHLY and CDR2 FYNNEI. CDR3 residues: CASRPGTAYEQYF. The DNA for the CDR3 is TGTGCCAGCAGGCCCGGGACAGCCTACGAGCAGTACTTC. Full variable domain (rest looked up from reference TRBV2 and TRBJ2-7): EPEVTQTPSHQVTQMGQEVILRCVPISNHLYFYWYRQILGQKVEFLVSFYNNEISEKSEIFDDQFSVERPDGSNFTLKIRSTKLEDSAMYFCASRPGTAYEQYFGPGTRLTVT.

The chain joins TRBV27 to TRBJ1-4; the match to TRBD1 covers 10 bases. The CDR3 has 15 amino acids. Germline CDR1 reads MNHEY; CDR2 reads SMNVEV (reference sequence). The V gene end was trimmed by 4 bases and the J gene end by 4 bases; junction bases not matched to a gene: 3. The CDR3 DNA follows: TGTGCCAGCAGTTCCTGGGACAGGGGTAATGAAAAACTGTTTTTT. Protein product: CASSSWDRGNEKLFF. Combining the CDR3 with reference TRBV27 and TRBJ1-4 gives the whole variable domain EAQVTQNPRYLITVTGKKLTVTCSQNMNHEYMSWYRQDPGLGLRQIYYSMNVEVTDKGDVPEGYKVSRKEKRNFPLILESPSPNQTSLYFCASSSWDRGNEKLFFGSGTQLSVL.

V is TRBV3-1 (or the pseudogene TRBV3-2) and J is TRBJ1-5, with a weak D call TRBD1 (5 bases). CDR1 LGHDT and CDR2 YNNKEL come from the germline V gene (reference sequence). This CDR3 has 15 amino acids. The ends were cut back, 4 bases at V and 6 bases at J, with 16 bases in the middle. CDR3 loop: CASSPGEGYGQPQHF. The CDR3 DNA sequence: TGTGCCAGCAGCCCGGGGGAGGGTTACGGTCAGCCCCAGCATTTT.

The V call is TRBV28, the J call TRBJ2-5; D tentatively fits TRBD1 or TRBD2 (6 bases each). The CDR3 length is 15 residues. Between the trimmed V and J ends, which lost 7 bases and 1 base, there was a span of 16 bases. Germline lookup yields CDR1 MDHEN and CDR2 SYDVKM. This chain's CDR3 is CASTTPGALQETQYF. CDR3 DNA sequence: TGTGCCAGCACTACCCCGGGGGCCCTCCAAGAGACCCAGTACTTC.

The chain combines TRBV2 with TRBJ1-5; D call uncertain. Per the germline V gene, CDR1 is SNHLY and CDR2 is FYNNEI. The CDR3 is 14 residues long. The germline V and J ends were trimmed by 1 base and 7 bases, with 11 bases remaining between them. DNA of the CDR3: TGTGCCAGCAGTGAAGTTGGGGTCCGGCAGCCCCAGCATTTT. Its protein product is CASSEVGVRQPQHF.

This clone was detected only a few times. The rearrangement uses TRBV5-1 and TRBJ2-2; D call uncertain. Trimming took off 5 bases at V and 4 bases at J, with 6 bases between the two ends. CDR3 length: 12 amino acids. Germline-derived CDR1 and CDR2 are SGHRS and YFSETQ. CDR3 DNA: TGCGCCAGCAGGGTACCCACCGGGGAGCTGTTTTTT. This gives the protein CASRVPTGELFF.

V is TRBV19 and J is TRBJ1-1; tentative D call: TRBD1 (5 bases). This CDR3 is built from 13 residues. V was cut by 6 bases and J by 2 bases, with 10 bases left in between. Germline CDR1 and CDR2: LNHDA and SQIVND (reference sequence). CDR3 region: CASRDTYNTEAFF. The CDR3 bases are TGTGCCAGTAGGGACACCTATAACACTGAAGCTTTCTTT.

This clone has just one count. The CDR3: CASSHGLAGAFSYEQYF. The DNA for the CDR3 is TGTGCCAGCAGCCACGGACTAGCGGGGGCCTTCTCCTACGAGCAGTACTTC. The chain uses TRBV4-2 and TRBJ2-7; 13 nucleotides agree with TRBD2. J lost 0 bases, V lost 3 bases, and 5 bases had no gene match. Germline values: CDR1 LGHNA, CDR2 YNFKEQ. The CDR3 has 17 residues.

The V and J genes are TRBV3-1 (or the pseudogene TRBV3-2) and TRBJ2-3, with D possibly being TRBD2 (5 bases). Trimming left V 5 bases short and J 1 base short, with 10 bases between. The germline V gene encodes CDR1 LGHDT and CDR2 YNNKEL (reference sequence). CDR3 length: 14 residues. CDR3 DNA sequence: TGTGCCAGCAGCTTCCGGACTGGCACAGATACGCAGTATTTT. Translation: CASSFRTGTDTQYF.

This clone was detected only a few times. The chain uses TRBV2 and TRBJ2-6, with TRBD1 identical over 7 bases. This CDR3 comprises 17 residues. Losses at the gene ends were 7 bases for V and 3 bases for J; bases not matched to a gene: 12. Germline V gene lookup returns CDR1 SNHLY and CDR2 FYNNEI. The CDR3 here is CASTSQGGLDGANVLTF. The CDR3 DNA reads TGTGCCAGCACTAGCCAAGGGGGCTTAGATGGGGCCAACGTCCTGACTTTC. Using reference TRBV2 and TRBJ2-6 for the parts outside the CDR3, the full variable domain is EPEVTQTPSHQVTQMGQEVILRCVPISNHLYFYWYRQILGQKVEFLVSFYNNEISEKSEIFDDQFSVERPDGSNFTLKIRSTKLEDSAMYFCASTSQGGLDGANVLTFGAGSRLTVL.

The V and J genes are TRBV5-4 and TRBJ1-2; 11 nucleotides align to TRBD1. CDR1 and CDR2 from the germline V gene are SGHNT and YYREEE (reference sequence). The V gene end was trimmed by 0 bases and the J gene end by 2 bases; junction bases not matched to a gene: 0. The CDR3 covers 15 residues. CDR3 residues: CASSLGDRGNYGYTF. The CDR3 DNA sequence: TGTGCCAGCAGCTTGGGGGACAGGGGGAACTATGGCTACACCTTC. The complete variable domain, with remaining parts taken from reference TRBV5-4 and TRBJ1-2, reads ETGVTQSPTHLIKTRGQQVTLRCSSQSGHNTVSWYQQALGQGPQFIFQYYREEENGRGNFPPRFSGLQFPNYSSELNVNALELDDSALYLCASSLGDRGNYGYTFGSGTRLTVV.

The gene calls are TRBV5-8 and TRBJ1-5; 7 bases map to TRBD1. The ends lost 2 bases at V and 4 bases at J; junction bases unmatched: 9. This CDR3 is built from 16 residues. CDR1 SGHTS and CDR2 YDEGEE come from the germline V gene. The CDR3 spells CASSFYYDRDNQPQHF. CDR3 coding DNA: TGTGCCAGCAGCTTTTACTATGACAGGGATAATCAGCCCCAGCATTTT.

V usage is TRBV4-3 and J usage is TRBJ2-1; 10 bases align to TRBD2. The ends lost 3 bases at V and 6 bases at J; junction bases unmatched: 5. Germline CDR1 and CDR2: LGHNA and YSLEER. The CDR3 totals 15 residues. The CDR3 region is CASSHVAGGFNEQFF. The CDR3 nucleotides read TGCGCCAGCAGCCATGTAGCGGGGGGTTTCAATGAGCAGTTCTTC.

The chain recombines TRBV9 with TRBJ2-1, with TRBD2 identical over 12 bases. CDR3 length equals 14 residues. Germline-derived CDR1 and CDR2 are SGDLS and YYNGEE. Trimming cost V 0 bases and J 9 bases; bases outside gene matches: 1. CDR3 in amino acids: CASSVVGLAGEQFF. The CDR3, as DNA: TGTGCCAGCAGCGTAGTGGGACTAGCGGGTGAGCAGTTCTTC.

Within the sample, this clone is medium-sized. The chain is built from TRBV7-8 and TRBJ2-7, with D tentatively TRBD1 or TRBD2 (6 bases each). V lost 5 bases to trimming and J lost 3 bases, with 14 bases between them. The germline V gene has CDR1 SGHVS and CDR2 FQNEAQ. The CDR3 sequence is 14 residues long. Here the CDR3 reads CASSRLRGHYEQYF. CDR3 bases: TGTGCCAGCAGCCGCCTGCGGGGACACTACGAGCAGTACTTC.

The rearrangement joins TRBV12-3 or TRBV12-4 to TRBJ1-5, with D unresolved. The CDR3 is made up of 12 amino acids. The V end was cut by 6 bases, the J end by 6 bases, with 9 bases between. The DNA for the CDR3 is TGTGCCAGCAGATTTGACACTCAGCCCCAGCATTTT. This encodes CASRFDTQPQHF.

The chain carries TRBV6-5 and TRBJ2-5, with 11 bases that match TRBD1. CDR3 length: 15 amino acids. Germline V gene data show CDR1 as MNHEY and CDR2 as SVGAGI. Trimming took 9 bases from V and 2 from J; bases not matched to a gene: 8. CDR3 sequence: CASGGTGGRQETQYF. CDR3 coding DNA: TGTGCCAGTGGGGGGACAGGGGGTCGACAAGAGACCCAGTACTTC.

The chain links TRBV9 to TRBJ2-5, with 9 nucleotides matching TRBD2. This CDR3 has 18 residues. Germline loops: CDR1 SGDLS, CDR2 YYNGEE. Trimming took 0 bases from V and 4 from J; bases not matched to a gene: 13. CDR3 nucleotides: TGTGCCAGCAGCGTAGCTACGTCGGGCGGGGGGGCCCCAGAGACCCAGTACTTC. Protein sequence: CASSVATSGGGAPETQYF.